Shown below are 22 T cell receptor beta chains from a single sample sequenced in a study of blood T cell repertoires in COVID-19. The data were produced by immunoSEQ multiplex PCR, yet TCRdb's version contains in-frame clones alone and is incomplete. This sample yields 300,000 to 350,000 clones, of which around nine tenths are seen a single time; over 0.9% belongs to the top ten. Sequencing was performed on PBMCs or T cells enriched from blood (not recorded which). The receptors were sampled from a woman younger than 45 who had been exposed to COVID-19.

This chain joins TRBV3-1 (or the pseudogene TRBV3-2) and TRBJ2-7; perhaps TRBD2 as D (6 bases). Looked up from germline, CDR1 is LGHDT and CDR2 is YNNKEL (reference sequence). Trimming removed 3 bases at V and 1 base at J, with 16 bases between. The CDR3 contains 16 residues. The CDR3 here is CASSQVVLARSYEQYF. The CDR3 nucleotides read TGTGCCAGCAGCCAGGTCGTTCTAGCGAGATCCTACGAGCAGTACTTC.

This clone was counted a single time. The junction departs from the called germline gene at one end, perhaps through a read error. The chain links TRBV27 to TRBJ2-1; 12 nucleotides align to TRBD2. The CDR3 is 14 amino acids. The germline V gene encodes CDR1 MNHEY and CDR2 SMNVEV (reference sequence). The CDR3 bases are TGTGCCACCAGTAGGGGACTAGCGGGCAATGAGCAGTTCTTC. It codes for CATSRGLAGNEQFF.

The V call is TRBV27, the J call TRBJ1-5; 9 positions match TRBD1. CDR1 is MNHEY and CDR2 is SMNVEV in the germline V gene (reference sequence). The CDR3 is 18 residues long. The V and J ends lost 5 bases and 2 bases, in that order; junction bases with no gene match: 13. CDR3 region: CASSQKLTGGGGNQPQHF. In DNA, the CDR3 is TGTGCCAGCAGTCAAAAACTAACAGGGGGCGGTGGCAATCAGCCCCAGCATTTT.

The CDR3 nucleotides read TGTGCCAGCAGCCGGGGGGATCAGCCCCAGCATTTT. Protein sequence: CASSRGDQPQHF. J is TRBJ1-5 and V is TRBV7-2; maybe TRBD1 (5 bases). Germline-derived CDR1 and CDR2 are SGHTA and FQGNSA. Trimming removed 5 bases at V and 5 bases at J, with 7 bases between. The CDR3 extends over 12 amino acids.

The chain links TRBV24-1 to TRBJ2-7, with a possible D match to TRBD1 (6 bases). V was trimmed by 9 bases and J by 2 bases, leaving 16 bases between them. CDR1 is KGHDR, CDR2 SFDVKD, per germline. The CDR3 sequence is 14 residues long. In DNA, the CDR3 is TGTGCCACCCATGGGGGCCGGGACACCTACGAGCAGTACTTC. Protein product: CATHGGRDTYEQYF.

This chain uses TRBV11-2 with TRBJ1-4; possible D gene TRBD1, 5 bases. Germline V gene sequence: CDR1 SGHAT, CDR2 FQNNGV. This CDR3 region has 15 residues. Trimming shortened V by 5 bases and J by 0 bases, and 10 bases separated the two germline ends. CDR3 DNA sequence: TGTGCCAGCAGCAGGACAACGCCAACTAATGAAAAACTGTTTTTT. This codes for CASSRTTPTNEKLFF.

This clone came up once. The CDR3 loop is CASTPSAGVEQFF. CDR3 nucleotides: TGTGCCAGCACCCCTTCAGCGGGAGTTGAGCAGTTCTTC. The gene calls are TRBV12-3 or TRBV12-4 and TRBJ2-1; 8 bases align to TRBD2. V lost 7 bases and J lost 9; bases outside the gene matches: 8. The CDR3 extends over 13 amino acids.

The J gene is TRBJ1-2, the V gene TRBV12-3 or TRBV12-4, with D unclear. This CDR3 is built from 12 residues. V gave up 6 bases and J gave up 5 bases, with 10 bases separating them. The CDR3 coding sequence is TGTGCCAGCAGCCCAGGATCTTATGGCTACACCTTC. It yields the protein CASSPGSYGYTF.

V usage is TRBV5-4 and J usage is TRBJ2-7; 10 bases match TRBD2. With V trimmed by 4 bases and J by 1 base, 8 bases remained unmatched. Germline CDR1 is SGHNT and CDR2 is YYREEE (reference sequence). The CDR3 is 16 residues long. The CDR3 sequence: CASSHRLAGSSYEQYF. The CDR3 DNA reads TGTGCCAGCAGCCACAGACTAGCGGGTTCTTCCTACGAGCAGTACTTC. Full variable domain (outside the CDR3, taken from reference TRBV5-4 and TRBJ2-7): ETGVTQSPTHLIKTRGQQVTLRCSSQSGHNTVSWYQQALGQGPQFIFQYYREEENGRGNFPPRFSGLQFPNYSSELNVNALELDDSALYLCASSHRLAGSSYEQYFGPGTRLTVT.

The V call is TRBV4-1, the J call TRBJ2-7; D gene unclear. The CDR3 contains 16 residues. The V gene's germline CDR1 is MGHRA and CDR2 YSYEKL. The V and J ends lost 1 base and 4 bases respectively, with 17 bases between them. The CDR3 nucleotides read TGCGCCAGCAGCCAAGGGGCCACAGCCTTTCCTTACGAGCAGTACTTC. As protein: CASSQGATAFPYEQYF.

The chain has TRBV5-1 and TRBJ1-1; D gene ambiguous. Between the trimmed V and J ends, which lost 0 bases and 1 base, there was a span of 10 bases. In germline, CDR1 is SGHRS, CDR2 YFSETQ. This CDR3 comprises 15 residues. The DNA for the CDR3 is TGCGCCAGCAGCTTGGGGCCGGCAGGGAACACTGAAGCTTTCTTT. Its translation: CASSLGPAGNTEAFF.

V and J are TRBV7-6 and TRBJ2-5, with 13 bases matching TRBD2. The CDR3 consists of 17 residues. V gave up 3 bases and J gave up 4 bases; unmatched junction bases: 8. CDR1 SGHVS and CDR2 FNYEAQ come from the germline V gene. The CDR3: CASSLRTSGRWGETQYF. In nucleotides, the CDR3 is TGTGCCAGCAGCTTGAGGACTAGCGGGAGATGGGGAGAGACCCAGTACTTC.

Written as DNA, the CDR3 is TGCGCCAGCAGCTTGAGGAGCGGGATCGACGAGCAGTACTTC. Translating it yields CASSLRSGIDEQYF. The chain joins TRBV5-1 to TRBJ2-7; the match to TRBD2 covers 7 bases. The V gene end was trimmed by 1 base and the J gene end by 5 bases; junction bases not matched to a gene: 6. The CDR3 runs to 14 residues. Germline lookup yields CDR1 SGHRS and CDR2 YFSETQ. The complete variable domain, with remaining parts taken from reference TRBV5-1 and TRBJ2-7, reads KAGVTQTPRYLIKTRGQQVTLSCSPISGHRSVSWYQQTPGQGLQFLFEYFSETQRNKGNFPGRFSGRQFSNSRSEMNVSTLELGDSALYLCASSLRSGIDEQYFGPGTRLTVT.

The rearrangement links TRBV7-9 to TRBJ1-4; no reliable D call. This CDR3 contains 15 residues. Germline V gene sequence: CDR1 SEHNR, CDR2 FQNEAQ (reference sequence). V was shortened by 5 bases and J by 10 bases, with 20 bases between the two germline ends. The CDR3 spells CASSPREGWPRKLFF. The CDR3 nucleotides read TGTGCCAGCAGCCCTAGAGAGGGCTGGCCGCGAAAACTGTTTTTT.

The gene calls are TRBV3-1 (or the pseudogene TRBV3-2) and TRBJ1-5; D call uncertain. This CDR3 has 15 amino acids. The germline CDR1 and CDR2 sequences are LGHDT and YNNKEL (reference sequence). V lost 0 bases and J 4 bases, leaving 10 bases between the germline ends. In DNA form, the CDR3 reads TGTGCCAGCAGCCAAGATAGAACAGAGAATCAGCCCCAGCATTTT. Its protein product is CASSQDRTENQPQHF.

This chain uses TRBV15 with TRBJ2-5, with TRBD2 matching 7 bases. Germline lookup yields CDR1 LNHNV and CDR2 YYDKDF (reference sequence). The CDR3 runs 17 residues. Trimming took 0 bases from V and 3 from J; bases not matched to a gene: 10. CDR3 DNA: TGTGCCACCAGCAGAGATGGGGCGGGAGCCGATAAAGAGACCCAGTACTTC. Translated, it gives CATSRDGAGADKETQYF.

The rearrangement links TRBV27 to TRBJ1-2; D is perhaps TRBD1 (5 bases). There are 16 residues in the CDR3. Trimming took off 4 bases at V and 1 base at J, with 16 bases between the two ends. Looked up from germline, CDR1 is MNHEY and CDR2 is SMNVEV (reference sequence). The DNA for the CDR3 is TGTGCCAGCAGTTCCGCGACAGAGATCAATAACTATGGCTACACCTTC. This sequence encodes CASSSATEINNYGYTF.

The rearrangement links TRBV7-3 to TRBJ2-4; 11 bases line up with TRBD2. The CDR3 contains 21 residues. With V trimmed by 2 bases and J by 0 bases, 15 bases remained unmatched. Per the germline V gene, CDR1 is SGHTA and CDR2 is FQGTGA. This CDR3 reads CASSLEGLAGGVKSAKNIQYF. CDR3 DNA sequence: TGTGCCAGCAGCTTAGAGGGATTAGCGGGAGGGGTAAAATCAGCCAAAAACATTCAGTACTTC.

This clone was recorded once. This sequence joins TRBV6-1 and TRBJ1-5, with TRBD1 identical over 9 bases. Trimming cost V 1 base and J 0 bases; bases outside gene matches: 4. CDR3 length: 17 amino acids. Germline CDR1 is MNHNS and CDR2 is SASEGT. The CDR3 region has the DNA TGTGCCAGCAGTGAAGTCGGGACAGGGACTAGCAATCAGCCCCAGCATTTT. It translates to CASSEVGTGTSNQPQHF.

This clone came up once. The chain uses TRBV5-6 and TRBJ2-1; D remains ambiguous. Trimming took off 0 bases at V and 10 bases at J, with 11 bases between the two ends. The germline CDR1 and CDR2 sequences are SGHDT and YYEEEE. The CDR3 is made up of 13 amino acids. The CDR3 DNA sequence: TGTGCCAGCAGCTTGGACGTGCTATACGAGCAGTTCTTC. Its translation: CASSLDVLYEQFF.

This clone appeared a single time. The chain couples TRBV15 to TRBJ2-1, with D possibly matching TRBD1 (6 bases). The germline CDR1 and CDR2 sequences are LNHNV and YYDKDF (reference sequence). The CDR3 contains 18 residues. Trimming removed 4 bases from V and 0 bases from J, with 19 bases in between. The CDR3 bases are TGTGCCACCAGCAAAGAAGAACAGGGCGTGGGCTCCTACAATGAGCAGTTCTTC. Amino acids: CATSKEEQGVGSYNEQFF.

Only a few counts were recorded for this clone. CDR3 in DNA: TGTGCTAGTGGTCCGGGGGACAGCAATCAGCCCCAGCATTTT. It codes for CASGPGDSNQPQHF. This chain uses TRBV12-5 with TRBJ1-5, with TRBD1 as a possible D gene (5 bases). Trimming removed 5 bases from V and 1 base from J, with 9 bases in between. CDR1 is LGHNT, CDR2 FRNRAP, per germline. This CDR3 region has 14 residues.